This record looks at one TCR beta chain sequence and its context. The record originates from a study of blood T cell repertoires in COVID-19. About the research overall: Donors in the United States, Italy and Spain gave samples during acute or convalescent COVID-19. T cells, B-cell-depleted T cells, or PBMCs provided the cDNA or gDNA that served as material.

In the original processing: Using reference gene primer amplification, nucleated cell counts were estimated. Generated by immunoSEQ multiplex PCR, the TCRdb table keeps only in-frame clones and is missing some. V and J calls and clone size are given by that table; D and trimming were obtained from the DNA. The top ten clones hold under 3.5% of a sample with just under 350,000 clones, more than 75% of them seen once. Sequences were obtained from peripheral blood. The clonotype was recovered from a woman aged 18-29 years who had recovered from COVID-19.

Written as DNA, the CDR3 is TGTGCCATCAGTGGTTTAGGATTGTCAGGGCGCAATTCACCCCTCCACTTT. It codes for CAISGLGLSGRNSPLHF. The chain combines TRBV10-3 with TRBJ1-6, with D perhaps TRBD1 (5 bases). V gave up 4 bases and J gave up 7 bases, with 20 bases separating them. Germline CDR1 and CDR2: ENHRY and SYGVKD. This CDR3 has 17 residues.